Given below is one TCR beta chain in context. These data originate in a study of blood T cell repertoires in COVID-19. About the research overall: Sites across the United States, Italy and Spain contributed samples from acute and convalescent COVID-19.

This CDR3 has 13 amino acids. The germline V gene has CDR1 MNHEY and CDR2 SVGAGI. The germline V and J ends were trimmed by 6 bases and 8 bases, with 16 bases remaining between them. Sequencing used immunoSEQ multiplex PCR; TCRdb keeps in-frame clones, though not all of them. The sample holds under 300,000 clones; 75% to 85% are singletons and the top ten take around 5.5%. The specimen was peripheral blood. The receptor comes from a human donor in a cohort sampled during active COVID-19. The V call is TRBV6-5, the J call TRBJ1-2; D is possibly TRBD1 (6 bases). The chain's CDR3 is CASRPQGMGGYTF. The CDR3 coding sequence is TGTGCCAGCAGACCTCAGGGGATGGGGGGCTACACCTTC.